This T cell receptor beta chain stems from a study of T cells in Graves' hyperthyroidism and ophthalmopathy. There are 13 residues in the CDR3. V was trimmed by 6 bases and J by 2 bases, leaving 11 bases between them. Germline V lookup: CDR1 DFQATT, CDR2 SNEGSKA (reference sequence). This clonotype has only a few counts. The antigen remains unidentified. RNA transcripts gave rise to amplified TCR beta CDR3 regions. The HTBI primer set served for first-round RT-PCR of the TCR CDR3. From the multiplex PCR reads, TCRdb called clonotypes with MiXCR, one entry per CDR3 protein. The data show about 26,000 distinct CDR3 sequences, less than 45% seen once. The study, taken as a whole, reports: Researchers report that a 13 V-J model separated ophthalmopathy from stable hyperthyroidism. Blood also held most thyroid clonotypes expanded beyond 0.001. A median 6.5 months before onset, the model predicted ophthalmopathy.

This TCR came from a woman in her 30s with Graves' hyperthyroidism. The sequenced sample was blood. The chain uses TRBV20-1 and TRBJ1-5, with a tentative D call TRBD1 (5 bases). CDR3 coding DNA: TGCAGTGCCGGGGGTAAGGGCAATCAGCCCCAGCATTTT. Translation gives CSAGGKGNQPQHF.